This T cell receptor beta chain was obtained from a study of T-cell reconstitution after alpha-beta-depleted transplantation in children. Whole-study findings and limits: After one year, T-cell counts and TCRbeta diversity mostly came from new T cells. Where some patients showed high TCRbeta diversity at day 60, it came from recipient T cells and thymic progenitors that had survived. Alpha-beta T cells present about two months after transplant were reported to originate from several hundred expanded graft clones.

Researchers prepared the TCRbeta library using unique molecular identifiers, the study reports. TCRdb itself ran the PCR reads through MiXCR, one entry per CDR3 protein. The table lists some 300,000 distinct CDR3 sequences, roughly 7.8% of them singletons. The J segment lost 3 bases and the V segment lost 3 bases, leaving 9 bases of the junction unmatched. Germline loops: CDR1 SGHDT, CDR2 YYEEEE. The CDR3 length is 16 residues. This clonotype was picked up many times. The antigen remains undetermined. The rearrangement uses TRBV5-6 and TRBJ2-7, with 10 bases that match TRBD1. The sequencing here drew on peripheral blood, taken 360 days after TCRalphabeta/CD19-depleted stem cell transplant. The sequence came from a female patient between 2 and 15 years old who had a stem cell transplant for Fanconi anemia, so the T cells may come from the graft donor. This chain's CDR3 is CASSSHQGQGFYEQYF. The CDR3 bases are TGTGCCAGCAGCTCTCACCAGGGACAGGGGTTCTACGAGCAGTACTTC. Combining the CDR3 with reference TRBV5-6 and TRBJ2-7 gives the whole variable domain DAGVTQSPTHLIKTRGQQVTLRCSPKSGHDTVSWYQQALGQGPQFIFQYYEEEERQRGNFPDRFSGHQFPNYSSELNVNALLLGDSALYLCASSSHQGQGFYEQYFGPGTRLTVT.